This T cell receptor beta chain comes out of a study of Graves' ophthalmopathy and Graves' hyperthyroidism. Study overall: At the time of initial diagnosis and before any treatment, peripheral blood was collected.

The CDR3 extends over 15 amino acids. V was pared by 3 bases and J by 3 bases, with 3 bases of the junction left unmatched. Per germline, CDR1 SGHAT and CDR2 FQDESV (reference sequence). The authors amplified TCR beta CDR3 regions, and they did so from RNA transcripts for repertoire sequencing. HTBI-primed RT-PCR formed the first round, and a multiplex PCR formed the second. TCRdb passed the multiplex PCR reads through MiXCR, listing each CDR3 protein once. The repertoire consists of roughly 230,000 distinct CDR3 sequences, with roughly 21% occurring once and the leading ten covering around two fifths.

The source material was peripheral blood. The chain couples TRBV11-1 to TRBJ2-2, with TRBD1 matching over 8 bases. The TCR was taken from a woman between 50 and 59 years old with Graves' ophthalmopathy. The DNA of the CDR3 is TGTGCCAGCAGCTTTACAGGGGGATACACCGGGGAGCTGTTTTTT. Its translation: CASSFTGGYTGELFF.